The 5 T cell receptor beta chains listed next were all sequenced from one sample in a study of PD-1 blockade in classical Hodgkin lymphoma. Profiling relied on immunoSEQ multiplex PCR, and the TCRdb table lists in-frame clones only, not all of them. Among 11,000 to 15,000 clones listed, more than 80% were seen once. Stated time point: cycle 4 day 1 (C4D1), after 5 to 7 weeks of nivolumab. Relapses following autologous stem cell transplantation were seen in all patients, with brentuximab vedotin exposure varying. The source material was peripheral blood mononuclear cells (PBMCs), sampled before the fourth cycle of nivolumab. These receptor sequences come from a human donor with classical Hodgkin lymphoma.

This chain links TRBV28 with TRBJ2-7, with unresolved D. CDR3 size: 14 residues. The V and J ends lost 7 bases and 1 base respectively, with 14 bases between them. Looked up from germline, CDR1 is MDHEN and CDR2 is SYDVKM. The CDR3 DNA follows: TGTGCCAGCACCAAAAGGTTAGGGTCCTACGAGCAGTACTTC. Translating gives CASTKRLGSYEQYF.

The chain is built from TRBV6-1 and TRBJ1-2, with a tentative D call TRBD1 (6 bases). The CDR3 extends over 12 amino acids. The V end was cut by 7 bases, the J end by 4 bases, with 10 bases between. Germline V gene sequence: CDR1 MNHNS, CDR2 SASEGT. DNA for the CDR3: TGTGCCAGCACCGACAGGATCTATGGCTACACCTTC. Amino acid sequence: CASTDRIYGYTF.

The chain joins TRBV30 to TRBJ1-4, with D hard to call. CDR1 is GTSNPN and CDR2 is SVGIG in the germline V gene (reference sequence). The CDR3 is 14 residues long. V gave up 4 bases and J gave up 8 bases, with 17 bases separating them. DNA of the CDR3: TGTGCCTGGAACGGCGCGATTGGTGTAGAAAAACTGTTTTTT. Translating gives CAWNGAIGVEKLFF.

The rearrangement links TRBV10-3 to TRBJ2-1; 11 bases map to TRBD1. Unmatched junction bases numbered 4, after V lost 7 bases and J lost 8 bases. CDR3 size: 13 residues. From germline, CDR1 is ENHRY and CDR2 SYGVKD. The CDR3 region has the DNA TGTGCCATCAAAGGACAGGGGGCTGATGAGCAGTTCTTC. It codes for CAIKGQGADEQFF.

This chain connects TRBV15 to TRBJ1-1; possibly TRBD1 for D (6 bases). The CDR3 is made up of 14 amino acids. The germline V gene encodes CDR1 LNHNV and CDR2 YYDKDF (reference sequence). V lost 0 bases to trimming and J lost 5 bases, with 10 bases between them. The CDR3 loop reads CATSRDTGLTEAFF. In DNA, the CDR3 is TGTGCCACCAGCAGAGATACAGGGCTGACTGAAGCTTTCTTT.